This T cell receptor beta chain was retrieved from a study of blood T cell repertoires in COVID-19. Overall study: Samples taken during acute and convalescent COVID-19 were collected in the United States, Italy and Spain. Sources were T cells, B-cell-depleted T cells, or PBMCs; the material itself was cDNA or gDNA.

Under the authors' procedure: Reference gene primers were amplified, and this amplification served to estimate nucleated cell counts. The repertoire was sequenced with immunoSEQ multiplex PCR; TCRdb's copy has only in-frame clones and lacks some. D and trimming come from the DNA, and the V and J calls and clone size come from that table. The sample carries fewer than 300,000 clones, over 75% recorded once. The origin of this receptor is a man aged 18 to 29 with active or convalescent COVID-19. Sequencing was done on a sample of peripheral blood.

The CDR3 nucleotides are TGTGCCAGTAGTTCGAACAGGGCACCTGGAAACACCATATATTTT. This encodes CASSSNRAPGNTIYF. J is TRBJ1-3 and V is TRBV19; maybe TRBD1 (6 bases). This CDR3 is built from 15 residues. From germline, CDR1 is LNHDA and CDR2 SQIVND (reference sequence). With 5 bases removed from V and 2 bases from J, the gap between germline ends came to 13 bases.